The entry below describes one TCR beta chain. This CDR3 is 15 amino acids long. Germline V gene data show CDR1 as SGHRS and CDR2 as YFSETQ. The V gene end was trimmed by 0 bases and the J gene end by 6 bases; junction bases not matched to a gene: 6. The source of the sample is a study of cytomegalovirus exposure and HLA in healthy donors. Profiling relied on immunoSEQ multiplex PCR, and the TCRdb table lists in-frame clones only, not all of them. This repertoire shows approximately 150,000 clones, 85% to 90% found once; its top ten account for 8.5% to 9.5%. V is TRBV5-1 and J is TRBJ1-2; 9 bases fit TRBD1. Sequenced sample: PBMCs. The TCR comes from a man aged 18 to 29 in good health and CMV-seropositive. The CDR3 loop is CASSLELGQGNGYTF. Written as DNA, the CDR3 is TGCGCCAGCAGCTTGGAGTTGGGACAGGGAAATGGCTACACCTTC.